This passage covers 28 T cell receptor beta chains from one sample sequenced in a study of control samples from healthy donors and cancer patients. TCRdb's table, derived via immunoSEQ multiplex PCR, lists solely in-frame clones and lacks some. Seen here are 110,000 or so clones, approximately 90% observed once, and the top ten hold more than 3.5%. Specimen: blood. Receptors were obtained from a human donor in good health. The donor label of this sample is uncertain.

This sequence joins TRBV5-1 and TRBJ2-7; 8 bases line up with TRBD1. J gave up 0 bases and V 0 bases, and 5 bases lay outside the gene matches. Germline V gives CDR1 SGHRS, CDR2 YFSETQ. The CDR3 is made up of 16 amino acids. The CDR3 here is CASSLALQGASYEQYF. The CDR3 DNA follows: TGCGCCAGCAGCTTGGCTCTTCAGGGGGCCTCCTACGAGCAGTACTTC.

The V call is TRBV27, the J call TRBJ1-2; 8 bases fit TRBD1. Germline V gene sequence: CDR1 MNHEY, CDR2 SMNVEV (reference sequence). The J segment lost 4 bases and the V segment lost 5 bases, leaving 3 bases of the junction unmatched. The CDR3 runs to 13 residues. The CDR3 nucleotides read TGTGCCAGCAGTGGGGACAGGTTCTATGGCTACACCTTC. This sequence encodes CASSGDRFYGYTF.

The rearrangement links TRBV10-3 to TRBJ1-1; D is unresolved. CDR3 size: 11 residues. CDR1 and CDR2 (germline): ENHRY, SYGVKD. Between the trimmed V and J ends, which lost 6 bases and 3 bases, there was a span of 5 bases. The CDR3 region is CAIRRDTEAFF. Written as DNA, the CDR3 is TGTGCCATCAGACGGGACACTGAAGCTTTCTTT.

The V call is TRBV7-3, the J call TRBJ1-1; D is perhaps TRBD1 (5 bases). V shed 4 bases and J shed 6 bases, with 12 bases lying between them. Germline V gene sequence: CDR1 SGHTA, CDR2 FQGTGA. The CDR3 totals 13 residues. The CDR3 bases are TGTGCCAGCAGCTACCGACAGAGCGCTGAAGCTTTCTTT. Residues: CASSYRQSAEAFF. The complete variable domain, with remaining parts taken from reference TRBV7-3 and TRBJ1-1, reads GAGVSQTPSNKVTEKGKYVELRCDPISGHTALYWYRQSLGQGPEFLIYFQGTGAADDSGLPNDRFFAVRPEGSVSTLKIQRTERGDSAVYLCASSYRQSAEAFFGQGTRLTVV.

V is TRBV10-3 and J is TRBJ2-2; D is possibly TRBD2 (5 bases). Germline V CDR1 and CDR2: ENHRY, SYGVKD. V dropped 9 bases and J dropped 8 bases, with 16 bases sitting between them. This CDR3 is built from 13 residues. The chain's CDR3 is CAMAGVSTGELFF. CDR3 sequence (DNA): TGTGCCATGGCCGGGGTATCGACTGGGGAGCTGTTTTTT.

J is TRBJ1-1 and V is TRBV12-3 or TRBV12-4; D remains ambiguous. V was cut by 3 bases and J by 4 bases, with 9 bases left in between. CDR3 length: 13 residues. The CDR3 here is CASSFGVSTEAFF. The CDR3 DNA reads as TGTGCCAGCAGTTTTGGGGTTTCCACTGAAGCTTTCTTT.

The CDR3, as DNA: TGTGCCAGCAGCTTAGGGACGGATGAAAAACTGTTTTTT. Translation gives CASSLGTDEKLFF. The genes are TRBV11-2 and TRBJ1-4, with no clear D. The CDR3 consists of 13 residues. V shed 1 base and J shed 6 bases, with 6 bases lying between them. CDR1 is SGHAT, CDR2 FQNNGV, per germline.

This clone was seen a handful of times. At the DNA level, this CDR3 is encoded by other sequences in the same sample as well. This chain connects TRBV30 to TRBJ1-1, with D possibly being TRBD1 (5 bases). The ends were cut back, 2 bases at V and 6 bases at J, with 7 bases in the middle. This CDR3 is built from 11 residues. Germline-derived CDR1 and CDR2 are GTSNPN and SVGIG (reference sequence). The CDR3 nucleotides read TGTGCCTGGAGTTTGGGGGCTGAAGCTTTCTTT. It encodes CAWSLGAEAFF.

The V and J genes are TRBV28 and TRBJ2-2; perhaps TRBD2 as D (7 bases). The V and J ends lost 6 bases and 7 bases respectively, with 18 bases between them. Germline V gene sequence: CDR1 MDHEN, CDR2 SYDVKM. The CDR3 has 15 amino acids. The CDR3 here is CASSPHGGGGGELFF. CDR3 DNA sequence: TGTGCCAGCAGCCCCCACGGAGGGGGGGGCGGGGAGCTGTTTTTT.

The chain employs TRBV9 and TRBJ1-2; no clear D. CDR3 length: 12 residues. CDR1 and CDR2 from the germline V gene are SGDLS and YYNGEE. Trimming left V 6 bases short and J 4 bases short, with 10 bases between. CDR3 sequence reads: CASKDASYGYTF. CDR3 coding DNA: TGTGCCAGCAAGGACGCAAGCTATGGCTACACCTTC.

Points on this clone: Other DNA sequences in the same sample also yield this CDR3. CDR3 bases: TGTGCCAGCGGACTTCCCCTAGGGACAGATACGCAGTATTTT. Amino acid sequence: CASGLPLGTDTQYF. This sequence joins TRBV10-3 and TRBJ2-3, with D maybe TRBD2 (5 bases). The CDR3 loop spans 14 amino acids. V was cut by 10 bases and J by 3 bases, with 17 bases left in between. Germline V gene data show CDR1 as ENHRY and CDR2 as SYGVKD.

This chain connects TRBV5-1 to TRBJ2-7; possibly TRBD1 or TRBD2 for D (5 bases each). Trimming left V 8 bases short and J 3 bases short, with 15 bases between. The CDR3 is 13 amino acids. Germline assignment: CDR1 SGHRS and CDR2 YFSETQ. CDR3 nucleotide sequence: TGCGCCAGTTCCTCGGGTGGGGGCTACGAGCAGTACTTC. This sequence encodes CASSSGGGYEQYF.

The rearrangement uses TRBV7-9 and TRBJ1-1; D gene unclear. In germline, CDR1 is SEHNR, CDR2 FQNEAQ (reference sequence). V was pared by 6 bases and J by 1 base, with 6 bases between. CDR3 length: 12 residues. The DNA for the CDR3 is TGTGCCAGCAGTGCCGGGAACACTGAAGCTTTCTTT. It encodes CASSAGNTEAFF.

J is TRBJ1-2 and V is TRBV5-1; 8 nucleotides line up with TRBD1. The trim removed 4 bases at V and 8 bases at J, leaving 7 bases unmatched. The CDR3 runs to 13 residues. Germline V gene data show CDR1 as SGHRS and CDR2 as YFSETQ. This CDR3 is CASSPRTGPGYTF. The CDR3 DNA follows: TGCGCCAGCAGCCCCCGGACAGGGCCGGGCTACACCTTC. Using reference TRBV5-1 and TRBJ1-2 for the parts outside the CDR3, the full variable domain is KAGVTQTPRYLIKTRGQQVTLSCSPISGHRSVSWYQQTPGQGLQFLFEYFSETQRNKGNFPGRFSGRQFSNSRSEMNVSTLELGDSALYLCASSPRTGPGYTFGSGTRLTVV.

The chain couples TRBV6-1 to TRBJ1-6; possible D gene TRBD1, 5 bases. There are 17 residues in the CDR3. Trimming shortened V by 2 bases and J by 2 bases, and 13 bases separated the two germline ends. The germline gives CDR1 MNHNS, CDR2 SASEGT. The chain's CDR3 is CASSERRVGAYNSPLHF. In DNA form, the CDR3 reads TGTGCCAGCAGTGAACGCAGGGTGGGCGCCTATAATTCACCCCTCCACTTT.

This chain uses TRBV25-1 with TRBJ2-7; D remains ambiguous. CDR1 and CDR2 (germline): MGHDK, SYGVNS. The length of the CDR3 is 11 residues. V was pared by 4 bases and J by 9 bases, with 10 bases between. For the CDR3, the DNA is TGTGCCAGCAGTGGCTTTAGGACGCAGTACTTC. This sequence encodes CASSGFRTQYF.

The chain employs TRBV11-1 and TRBJ2-1; weak D call: TRBD2 (6 bases). Germline V gives CDR1 SGHAT, CDR2 FQDESV (reference sequence). The CDR3 is 16 residues long. Trimming took 1 base from V and 4 from J, leaving 14 bases between them. CDR3 amino acids: CASSLVGGLGYNEQFF. DNA for the CDR3: TGTGCCAGCAGCTTAGTTGGAGGGTTGGGATACAATGAGCAGTTCTTC.

The rearrangement links TRBV5-5 to TRBJ2-7, with D unclear. V lost 0 bases and J lost 1, with 8 bases in between. Germline CDR1 and CDR2: SGHKS and YYEKEE (reference sequence). The CDR3 totals 14 residues. The CDR3: CASSLAQASYEQYV. The CDR3 nucleotides are TGTGCCAGCAGCTTGGCCCAGGCGTCCTACGAGCAGTACGTC.

Remarks on this clone: The DNA is left out, because the CDR3 cannot be placed on it with certainty; the CDR3 is given as TCRdb lists it. V usage is TRBV28 and J usage is TRBJ1-2; the table's TRBD1 call for D was not verified on the DNA. CDR1 and CDR2 (germline): MDHEN, SYDVKM. Inclusive of both ends, the CDR3 amounts to 11 amino acids. This CDR3 reads CASSFGTGAAF.

The chain has TRBV24-1 and TRBJ2-7, with D perhaps matching TRBD1 (5 bases). CDR1 and CDR2 (germline): KGHDR, SFDVKD. The CDR3 runs 15 residues. V lost 2 bases and J lost 2, with 12 bases in between. The CDR3 DNA is TGTGCCACCAGTGATTCAAGACAGTCTGCCTACGAGCAGTACTTC. Translated: CATSDSRQSAYEQYF.

The chain has TRBV19 and TRBJ2-4, with 9 bases lining up with TRBD2. Trimming removed 4 bases from V and 2 bases from J; junction bases left unmatched: 15. Germline values: CDR1 LNHDA, CDR2 SQIVND (reference sequence). This CDR3 contains 19 residues. The CDR3 here is CASSRGLATGVVTKNIQYF. The CDR3 region has the DNA TGTGCCAGTAGTAGGGGACTAGCCACCGGGGTCGTTACCAAAAACATTCAGTACTTC.

The V gene is TRBV30, the J gene TRBJ2-7, with TRBD1 matching over 9 bases. This CDR3 contains 15 residues. Trimming cost V 0 bases and J 4 bases; bases outside gene matches: 7. Germline values: CDR1 GTSNPN, CDR2 SVGIG (reference sequence). CDR3: CAWSVPTGGGYEQYF. The CDR3 DNA is TGTGCCTGGAGTGTACCGACAGGGGGTGGATACGAGCAGTACTTC.

This clone was detected a few times. This chain joins TRBV18 and TRBJ1-1, with D maybe TRBD1 (6 bases). The CDR3 totals 15 residues. Trimming shortened V by 2 bases and J by 0 bases, and 10 bases separated the two germline ends. Germline lookup yields CDR1 KGHSH and CDR2 LQKENI. DNA of the CDR3: TGTGCCAGCTCACCATCTCAGGGGATGAACACTGAAGCTTTCTTT. It yields the protein CASSPSQGMNTEAFF.

V usage is TRBV7-2 and J usage is TRBJ2-7, with D perhaps matching TRBD2 (6 bases). The germline V gene encodes CDR1 SGHTA and CDR2 FQGNSA. V lost 2 bases and J 7 bases, leaving 15 bases between the germline ends. CDR3 size: 14 residues. In DNA form, the CDR3 reads TGTGCCAGCAGCTTACTTTGGCAGAGCGGGGAGCAGTACTTC. Translated, it gives CASSLLWQSGEQYF.

Here the CDR3 DNA reads TGCGCCAGCAGTGAAGGAGACTCTAGGGGCTACACCTTC. Its protein product is CASSEGDSRGYTF. The V and J genes are TRBV10-2 and TRBJ1-2; no reliable D call. The CDR3 runs to 13 residues. V shed 3 bases and J shed 8 bases, with 13 bases lying between them. Germline values: CDR1 WSHSY, CDR2 SAAADI.

The genes are TRBV19 and TRBJ2-5; perhaps TRBD2 as D (6 bases). The CDR3 is 15 residues long. Between the trimmed V and J ends, which lost 1 base and 5 bases, there was a span of 14 bases. Germline values: CDR1 LNHDA, CDR2 SQIVND (reference sequence). CDR3 sequence: CASSIGGGMGETQYF. The CDR3 DNA reads TGTGCCAGTAGTATAGGTGGGGGGATGGGGGAGACCCAGTACTTC.

DNA of the CDR3: TGTGCCAGCAGGGCCAGCGCTAACTCTTATCAGCCCCAGCATTTT. Translating it yields CASRASANSYQPQHF. V usage is TRBV6-5 and J usage is TRBJ1-5; D is undetermined. Trimming stripped 6 bases from V and 5 bases from J, with 17 bases between. This CDR3 spans 15 amino acids. Germline V gene lookup returns CDR1 MNHEY and CDR2 SVGAGI.

V usage is TRBV6-2 or TRBV6-3 and J usage is TRBJ1-4; TRBD1 aligns across 9 bases. Trimming took 0 bases from V and 8 from J; bases not matched to a gene: 7. The germline V gene encodes CDR1 MNHEY and CDR2 SVGEGT. The CDR3 sequence is 16 residues long. CDR3 coding DNA: TGTGCCAGCAGTTACTCGGGGACAGGGCGAAAGGAAAAACTGTTTTTT. Its protein is CASSYSGTGRKEKLFF.